The T cell receptor (beta chain) under discussion was sequenced for a study of blood T cells in healthy people across ages (dated by TCRdb to 2013 to 2016). As for the study more broadly: In model experiments, roughly one uniquely barcoded TCR beta cDNA molecule per two T cells was captured by template switching. The study measured age-related changes in TCR beta repertoire diversity using deep sequencing normalized with unique cDNA molecular identifiers. Four age groups were formed from the donors: young (average roughly 15 years), middle-aged (roughly 38), aged (about 68) and long-lived (roughly 81). Donors of different ages were randomly distributed across sequencing lanes to avoid experimental bias. Using the same blood draw, the study looked at two additional independent replicas of 1 million unique cDNA reads for two donors, one aged 18 to 29 and the other aged 80 or older.

Libraries were constructed by 5' RACE. Data came from an Illumina HiSeq 2500. A second PCR of roughly 7 to 12 cycles was run with a J-beta primer mix and a sample-barcoded 5' primer. A template-switch 5' adaptor carrying 12 random nucleotides introduced a unique molecular identifier onto each TCR beta cDNA molecule. At least 3 million CDR3-containing paired-end reads were obtained from each sample. The Mint cDNA synthesis kit, primed by a TRBC-specific oligonucleotide, was used to synthesize first-strand cDNA from all RNA. Following uracil-DNA glycosylase treatment, all cDNA underwent a first 18-cycle PCR with the universal primers M1SS and BC2_uni_R. The original methods were these. Each sample was normalized by randomly selecting 1 million high-quality reads, each carrying a distinct molecular identifier. Instead of being binned into consensus sequences, reads with shared molecular identifiers were discarded. CDR3 identification, clonotype clustering and error correction used MiTCR with a Q25 quality threshold and the strictest error-elimination algorithm. A nonparametric unseen species model with Euler transformation was used to estimate lower-bound total TCR beta diversity. TCRdb reworked the public reads: Q25 trimming with fastp, MiXCR clone assembly, productive beta chains retained. Each record represents a unique CDR3 protein, reported with the most common genes and DNA among its rows. TCRdb, not the original authors, processed these V and J calls. The sample table lists roughly 1,800,000 distinct CDR3 sequences, roughly 50% of them with a count of one. Around 2.1% of the sample is taken by the ten largest.

With regard to this clonotype: The antigen it binds to is not known. No much larger clonotype is one base removed from it; base qualities were not supplied.

The CDR3 runs 14 residues from the cysteine to the phenylalanine. Of the read, only the CDR3 DNA is kept; its 42 bases are in frame from base 1. V is pared back by 0 bases and J by 6 bases, with 12 bases lying between the germline termini. The germline V gene encodes CDR1 SGHRS and CDR2 YFSETQ. What the authors observed across the whole study: The long-lived group showed more naive CD4+ T cells, fewer expanded clones and increased TCR diversity than the aged group, suggesting age selection. Conclusive comparison of naive and antigen-experienced compartments was prevented by the profiling of bulk unsorted PBMCs. Estimates of total diversity based on one million sequenced T cells were regarded as lower bounds and as underestimates. Observed TCR beta diversity correlated strongly with the percentage of naive T cells measured by flow cytometry. Because donor CMV infection status was unknown, age-related changes in expanded clonotypes were potentially confounded. Observed TCR beta diversity per million T cells fell roughly linearly with age, and a significant reduction was already apparent by age about 36.

Systemically healthy Caucasian individuals from Russia, roughly 40 in total and aged roughly 6 to 95 years, were included as donors. Around 10 milliliters of peripheral blood were collected from each donor into EDTA-treated Vacutainer tubes. Ficoll-Paque density-gradient centrifugation was used to isolate PBMCs, with at least 7 million obtained per sample. Total RNA was extracted from PBMCs with Trizol reagent, with at least 5.5 micrograms obtained per sample. For every donor, flow cytometry on a PBMC aliquot measured the percentage of naive CD45RAhigh/CD27high T cells. The sequence was obtained from a woman in her thirties or forties in good health. Input material: blood. The chain was built from TRBV5-1 and TRBJ1-2; the D gene cannot be named for sure. The DNA is as follows: TGCGCCAGCAGCTTGGAAATCCCTGGGAATGGCTACACCTTC. Translated, it reads CASSLEIPGNGYTF. With all but the CDR3 taken from the reference TRBV5-1 and TRBJ1-2 genes, the full variable domain is: KAGVTQTPRYLIKTRGQQVTLSCSPISGHRSVSWYQQTPGQGLQFLFEYFSETQRNKGNFPGRFSGRQFSNSRSEMNVSTLELGDSALYLCASSLEIPGNGYTFGSGTRLTVV.